The clone carrying this TCR beta chain showed up just a few times. The data derive from a study of T cell repertoires in cytomegalovirus infection. About the study: Through public TCR beta signatures, both CMV infection and matching HLA type were indicated.

CDR3 length: 13 amino acids. The V gene lost 7 bases and the J gene lost 3 bases, with 11 bases spanning the gap. Germline CDR1 WSHSY, CDR2 SAAADI. In TCRdb, the reads were re-called with MiXCR into one record per CDR3 protein. Of a few hundred thousand distinct CDR3 sequences detected, roughly a sixth appear once; the ten largest clones hold around 12%. The rearrangement uses TRBV10-2 and TRBJ2-3; TRBD1 might be the D (6 bases). The sample comprised PBMCs. The sequence derives from a human donor in good health (CMV status not recorded). Some clones in this sample may be carry-over from other donors' samples. This chain's CDR3 is CASNSQGTDTQYF. The CDR3 DNA reads TGCGCCAGCAACAGCCAGGGGACAGATACGCAGTATTTT.